These 32 T cell receptor beta chains came from one sample sequenced in a study of molecular identifiers for immune sequencing clone quantification. Each CDR3 protein is one row after TCRdb ran MiXCR on the PCR reads. This sample has about 320,000 distinct CDR3 sequences, with 20% to 25% found just once. Sequenced: naive CD8+ T cells from blood, with Jurkat cell RNA spiked in. As for subset: FACS-sorted CD8+CD4-CCR7+CD45RA+ naive T cells. These receptors were collected from a human donor in good health. Some libraries in this study had Jurkat cell RNA spiked in.

This clonotype was found many times. The chain joins TRBV11-2 to TRBJ1-1; D not certain. The CDR3 has 15 residues. Between the trimmed V and J ends, which lost 0 bases and 1 base, there was a span of 9 bases. From germline, CDR1 is SGHAT and CDR2 FQNNGV. The CDR3 here is CASSLDRYRNTEAFF. DNA of the CDR3: TGTGCCAGCAGCTTAGACCGGTACAGGAACACTGAAGCTTTCTTT. The full variable domain, completed using reference TRBV11-2 and TRBJ1-1, is EAGVAQSPRYKIIEKRQSVAFWCNPISGHATLYWYQQILGQGPKLLIQFQNNGVVDDSQLPKDRFSAERLKGVDSTLKIQPAKLEDSAVYLCASSLDRYRNTEAFFGQGTRLTVV.

This clonotype came up many times. The chain has TRBV5-5 and TRBJ2-7; D is possibly TRBD1 or TRBD2 (5 bases each). Germline V gene lookup returns CDR1 SGHKS and CDR2 YYEKEE (reference sequence). The CDR3 length is 14 residues. Between the trimmed V and J ends, which lost 5 bases and 3 bases, there was a span of 15 bases. The CDR3 sequence is CASRFRDQLYEQYF. The CDR3 nucleotides read TGTGCCAGCAGGTTCCGGGACCAACTCTACGAGCAGTACTTC.

This clonotype was detected many times. The chain is built from TRBV7-2 and TRBJ1-1, with D possibly being TRBD1 (6 bases). From germline, CDR1 is SGHTA and CDR2 FQGNSA. The V end lost 1 base, the J end lost 4 bases, and 13 bases lay between the germline ends. This CDR3 spans 15 amino acids. The CDR3 nucleotides are TGTGCCAGCAGCTTAGGGGTTTTAGGGGGCACTGAAGCTTTCTTT. It codes for CASSLGVLGGTEAFF.

About this clonotype: A read error may be the cause here, since a much bigger clone is one base away. The chain uses TRBV9 and TRBJ2-3; no definite D call. The CDR3 spans 15 residues. With 3 bases removed from V and 0 bases from J, the gap between germline ends came to 11 bases. Germline CDR1 reads SGDLS; CDR2 reads YYNGEE. The DNA for the CDR3 is TGTGCCAGCAGCGCGACGGGTTCTAGCACAGATACGCAGTATTTT. Its translation: CASSATGSSTDTQYF.

The J gene is TRBJ2-7, the V gene TRBV19; D is perhaps TRBD2 (5 bases). Germline V gives CDR1 LNHDA, CDR2 SQIVND (reference sequence). The CDR3 has 14 amino acids. The germline V and J ends were trimmed by 10 bases and 1 base, with 17 bases remaining between them. The CDR3 region has the DNA TGTGCCACAAGCCCCATAGCGCGTTCCTACGAGCAGTACTTC. Its translation: CATSPIARSYEQYF.

This clonotype was observed at least ten times. This chain connects TRBV2 to TRBJ1-4; D is uncertain. CDR3 length equals 14 residues. V was pared by 5 bases and J by 4 bases, with 11 bases between. Germline V gene lookup returns CDR1 SNHLY and CDR2 FYNNEI. The CDR3 sequence: CASSPRANNEKLFF. In nucleotides, the CDR3 is TGTGCCAGCAGTCCGAGGGCCAATAATGAAAAACTGTTTTTT. Full variable domain (remainder filled in from reference TRBV2 and TRBJ1-4): EPEVTQTPSHQVTQMGQEVILRCVPISNHLYFYWYRQILGQKVEFLVSFYNNEISEKSEIFDDQFSVERPDGSNFTLKIRSTKLEDSAMYFCASSPRANNEKLFFGSGTQLSVL.

This clonotype was seen a few times. V is TRBV2 and J is TRBJ1-5; 10 bases match TRBD1. This CDR3 is 15 amino acids long. Germline CDR1 is SNHLY and CDR2 is FYNNEI. With 6 bases clipped from V and 6 bases from J, the junction kept 8 bases outside the gene matches. The CDR3 DNA reads TGTGCCAGCAGCCCGACAGGGGGCGAGCTTCAGCCCCAGCATTTT. Translated: CASSPTGGELQPQHF.

With respect to this clonotype: Being one base from a much bigger clone, this may be a read error. This rearrangement joins TRBV19 to TRBJ1-1, with no clear D. This CDR3 region has 14 residues. The ends were cut back, 3 bases at V and 6 bases at J, with 14 bases in the middle. Germline CDR1 reads LNHDA; CDR2 reads SQIVND (reference sequence). CDR3 amino acids: CASSMDLRAPEAFF. The CDR3 DNA reads as TGTGCCAGTAGTATGGATCTTAGGGCGCCTGAAGCTTTCTTT.

The table lists this clonotype with many counts. This chain links TRBV12-3 or TRBV12-4 with TRBJ2-1, with D uncertain. This CDR3 comprises 12 residues. Trimming cost V 6 bases and J 5 bases, with 8 bases left between them. The CDR3 protein is CASRTVHNEQFF. The CDR3 DNA reads TGTGCCAGCAGAACAGTTCACAATGAGCAGTTCTTC.

The rearrangement joins TRBV20-1 to TRBJ2-1; possible D gene TRBD1, 6 bases. This CDR3 has 15 residues. Germline CDR1 DFQATT, CDR2 SNEGSKA (reference sequence). V lost 2 bases and J lost 0, with 11 bases in between. As DNA, the CDR3 is TGCAGTGCTAGACATACAGGGTCCTCCTACAATGAGCAGTTCTTC. As protein: CSARHTGSSYNEQFF.

This clonotype was picked up many times. V gene TRBV6-1 combines with J gene TRBJ1-5, with D unresolved. This CDR3 comprises 16 residues. Per germline, CDR1 MNHNS and CDR2 SASEGT. The germline V and J ends were trimmed by 6 bases and 0 bases, with 15 bases remaining between them. DNA of the CDR3: TGTGCCAGCAGGGTGGACGGATTTTATAGCAATCAGCCCCAGCATTTT. Its protein product is CASRVDGFYSNQPQHF.

Note on this clonotype: A read error may explain this, as a much larger clone is one base away. This sequence joins TRBV2 and TRBJ1-5; D remains unclear. Trimming cost V 4 bases and J 0 bases, with 7 bases left between them. Germline-derived CDR1 and CDR2 are SNHLY and FYNNEI. CDR3 length: 14 residues. The CDR3 region is CASSGPNSNQPQHF. DNA for the CDR3: TGTGCCAGCAGTGGACCCAATAGCAATCAGCCCCAGCATTTT.

This clonotype has ten or more counts. The chain is built from TRBV6-5 and TRBJ2-3; tentative D call: TRBD2 (6 bases). CDR1 and CDR2 from the germline V gene are MNHEY and SVGAGI. Trimming stripped 3 bases from V and 3 bases from J, with 13 bases between. The CDR3 loop spans 15 amino acids. CDR3 in amino acids: CASSYSREWTDTQYF. The CDR3 nucleotides are TGTGCCAGCAGTTATTCTCGGGAGTGGACAGATACGCAGTATTTT.

This clonotype was observed a few times. The chain carries TRBV27 and TRBJ2-7, with TRBD2 matching over 10 bases. The CDR3 is made up of 20 amino acids. V shed 6 bases, J shed 5 bases, and the junction held 25 bases outside the gene matches. CDR1 MNHEY and CDR2 SMNVEV come from the germline V gene (reference sequence). CDR3 in DNA: TGTGCCAGCAGGCCACAGGATTTGACTAGCGGGCGCCGGCCACTCCACGAGCAGTACTTC. Residues: CASRPQDLTSGRRPLHEQYF.

In its sample, this clonotype was seen many times. The chain employs TRBV12-3 or TRBV12-4 and TRBJ2-1, with a tentative D call TRBD1 (6 bases). CDR3 size: 11 residues. V lost 5 bases, J lost 12 bases, and 11 bases lay in between. The CDR3 region is CASSGGFGQFF. The DNA of the CDR3 is TGTGCCAGCAGTGGGGGCTTCGGGCAGTTCTTC.

This clonotype was seen at least ten times. This sequence joins TRBV13 and TRBJ1-1, with D maybe TRBD1 (5 bases). CDR1 is PRHDT, CDR2 FYEKMQ, per germline (reference sequence). V lost 1 base and J lost 6, with 12 bases in between. The CDR3 sequence is 14 residues long. The CDR3 region is CASSLAVQGPEAFF. The CDR3 coding sequence is TGTGCCAGCAGCTTAGCCGTGCAGGGCCCTGAAGCTTTCTTT.

This clonotype was found many times. The rearrangement joins TRBV5-6 to TRBJ2-1; TRBD2 agrees at 8 bases. This CDR3 region has 14 residues. In germline, CDR1 is SGHDT, CDR2 YYEEEE. After removal of 2 bases from V and 7 bases from J, the junction contained 5 bases not matched to a gene. The CDR3 DNA sequence: TGTGCCAGCAGCTTAGAACTAGCGGTGAATGAGCAGTTCTTC. The encoded protein is CASSLELAVNEQFF.

This clonotype was counted between two and nine times. A read error may be the cause here, since a much bigger clone is one base away. The chain couples TRBV20-1 to TRBJ1-1, with D perhaps TRBD1 (6 bases). The germline V and J ends were trimmed by 1 base and 6 bases, with 12 bases remaining between them. The germline gives CDR1 DFQATT, CDR2 SNEGSKA (reference sequence). This CDR3 contains 13 residues. The CDR3 DNA sequence: TGCAGTGCTAGAGGTCTTCGGGGGCCTGAAGCTTTCTTT. It yields the protein CSARGLRGPEAFF.

Regarding this clonotype: A read error may be the cause here, since a much bigger clone is one base away. The chain links TRBV7-2 to TRBJ2-1, with a tentative D call TRBD1 (5 bases). The CDR3 covers 16 residues. CDR1 and CDR2 (germline): SGHTA, FQGNSA. The CDR3 DNA reads TGTGCCGGCAGCTTGGACCAAGGGGTCCTCTACAATGAGCAGTTCTTC. This gives the protein CAGSLDQGVLYNEQFF.

Concerning this clonotype itself: With a much larger clone just one base away, this may be a read error. The V call is TRBV28, the J call TRBJ2-6; possible D gene TRBD1, 5 bases. The CDR3 has 17 residues. Germline-derived CDR1 and CDR2 are MDHEN and SYDVKM. Here the CDR3 DNA reads TGTGCCAGCAGTTTACCCCACAGCTCCTCTGGGGCCGACGTCCTGACTTTC. Protein sequence: CASSLPHSSSGADVLTF.

This clonotype was observed at least ten times. J is TRBJ2-4 and V is TRBV12-3 or TRBV12-4, with a tentative D call TRBD1 (6 bases). V shed 5 bases and J shed 0 bases, with 26 bases lying between them. The CDR3 extends over 20 amino acids. CDR3: CASSTLREVAGEVAKNIQYF. Here the CDR3 DNA reads TGTGCCAGCAGTACATTACGAGAGGTTGCAGGGGAAGTAGCCAAAAACATTCAGTACTTC.

This clonotype was detected many times. The CDR3 region is CSHLKETDTQYF. In DNA, the CDR3 is TGCAGCCATTTAAAGGAAACAGATACGCAGTATTTT. This sequence joins TRBV29-1 and TRBJ2-3; D gene unclear. CDR1 is SQVTM and CDR2 is ANQGSEA in the germline V gene. This CDR3 has 12 residues. Trimming cost V 8 bases and J 3 bases, with 12 bases left between them.

In its sample, this clonotype was seen many times. This chain uses TRBV20-1 with TRBJ2-4, with TRBD2 matching 14 bases. Germline-derived CDR1 and CDR2 are DFQATT and SNEGSKA (reference sequence). The J segment lost 2 bases and the V segment lost 6 bases, leaving 6 bases of the junction unmatched. This CDR3 has 16 residues. CDR3 amino acids: CSATGTSGRPKNIQYF. CDR3 DNA sequence: TGCAGTGCGACCGGGACTAGCGGGAGACCCAAAAACATTCAGTACTTC.

The chain employs TRBV4-1 and TRBJ1-1; D may be TRBD1 (5 bases). CDR1 and CDR2 from the germline V gene are MGHRA and YSYEKL. The CDR3 sequence is 15 residues long. V dropped 2 bases and J dropped 1 base, with 11 bases sitting between them. The DNA of the CDR3 is TGCGCCAGCAGCCAAAGCAGGGATCCGAACACTGAAGCTTTCTTT. This encodes CASSQSRDPNTEAFF.

This clonotype has a count of ten or more. The V gene is TRBV9, the J gene TRBJ1-5, with D uncertain. The CDR3 has 13 amino acids. V dropped 4 bases and J dropped 9 bases, with 14 bases sitting between them. Germline V gene sequence: CDR1 SGDLS, CDR2 YYNGEE. CDR3 protein: CASSPEGPWPQHF. The CDR3 bases are TGTGCCAGCAGCCCAGAAGGACCTTGGCCCCAGCATTTT.

This clonotype was found many times. The V call is TRBV5-6, the J call TRBJ2-7; no firm D call. CDR3 length: 12 residues. The germline gives CDR1 SGHDT, CDR2 YYEEEE. Trimming shortened V by 4 bases and J by 6 bases, and 11 bases separated the two germline ends. In nucleotides, the CDR3 is TGTGCCAGCAGCCTGAATAACCCCGAGCAGTACTTC. Translation gives CASSLNNPEQYF.

This clonotype was counted ten times or more. DNA of the CDR3: TGTGCCAGCAGCTCGATGTACAATGAGCAGTTCTTC. The encoded protein is CASSSMYNEQFF. V and J are TRBV7-9 and TRBJ2-1; D unresolved. Germline-derived CDR1 and CDR2 are SEHNR and FQNEAQ (reference sequence). The CDR3 extends over 12 amino acids. V shed 4 bases and J shed 4 bases, with 5 bases lying between them.

On this clonotype: This sequence may be a read error, since a much larger clone differs from it by one base. This sequence joins TRBV4-1 and TRBJ1-5; D is unresolved. Per the germline V gene, CDR1 is MGHRA and CDR2 is YSYEKL. This CDR3 has 16 residues. The chain's CDR3 is CASSAILRVSSQPQHF. CDR3 nucleotides: TGCGCCAGCAGCGCAATTCTAAGGGTCAGCAGTCAGCCCCAGCATTTT.

This clonotype occurred once. A much larger clone differs from this one at a single base, so this may be a read error. Here the CDR3 reads CATRKSLEEAQYF. CDR3 DNA: TGTGCCACCCGCAAGAGCCTCGAAGAGGCCCAGTACTTC. The V and J genes are TRBV7-9 and TRBJ2-5; D gene unclear. Germline CDR1 is SEHNR and CDR2 is FQNEAQ (reference sequence). CDR3 length: 13 amino acids.

The rearrangement links TRBV6-2 or TRBV6-3 to TRBJ2-3; D ambiguous. Germline loops: CDR1 MNHEY, CDR2 SVGEGT. There are 17 residues in the CDR3. The V end was cut by 7 bases, the J end by 4 bases, with 24 bases between. The CDR3 sequence: CASKHHPDLVSADTQYF. The DNA for the CDR3 is TGTGCCAGCAAACACCATCCGGACCTGGTATCGGCAGATACGCAGTATTTT.

This clonotype occurred a few times. V usage is TRBV20-1 and J usage is TRBJ2-1; 8 nucleotides align to TRBD1. The CDR3 is made up of 19 amino acids. The V and J ends lost 1 base and 1 base, in that order; junction bases with no gene match: 15. Germline V gene sequence: CDR1 DFQATT, CDR2 SNEGSKA (reference sequence). CDR3 region: CSARAEWTGQYQSYNEQFF. The CDR3 coding sequence is TGCAGTGCTAGAGCCGAGTGGACAGGGCAATATCAATCCTACAATGAGCAGTTCTTC.

This clonotype was picked up many times. The chain couples TRBV4-3 to TRBJ2-2, with D possibly being TRBD2 (5 bases). CDR1 and CDR2 (germline): LGHNA, YSLEER. This CDR3 spans 14 amino acids. Trimming left V 0 bases short and J 4 bases short, with 6 bases between. Here the CDR3 DNA reads TGCGCCAGCAGCCAAGATCGGGGCACCGGGGAGCTGTTTTTT. The encoded protein is CASSQDRGTGELFF.